The present T cell receptor (beta chain) was sequenced within a study of shared clonotypes between healthy human individuals. Study-level information: Donor ages ranged 18 to 49 years: a couple of women, a few men. The study, taken as a whole, reports: The study generally estimated greater richness for naive than memory subsets. Around 5% of naive CD4 clonotypes were shared across a handful of donors.

TCRdb's table, derived via immunoSEQ multiplex PCR, lists solely in-frame clones and lacks some. The sample records some 2 million clones, about 95% being singletons. The germline CDR1 and CDR2 sequences are LGHNT and FRNRAP. J lost 3 bases, V lost 0 bases, and 7 bases had no gene match. The CDR3 runs to 16 residues. Regarding this clone: Antigen unknown.

This TCR came from a young man in good health. Sequences were obtained from naive CD4+ T cells sorted from blood. As to subset: CD45RA+ positively selected. The rearrangement links TRBV12-5 to TRBJ2-7; TRBD1 agrees at 8 bases. The CDR3 loop is CASGLVLGDRFYEQYF. The CDR3, as DNA: TGTGCTAGTGGTTTGGTACTGGGGGACAGGTTCTACGAGCAGTACTTC. The full variable domain, in which reference TRBV12-5 and TRBJ2-7 provide the parts outside the CDR3, is DARVTQTPRHKVTEMGQEVTMRCQPILGHNTVFWYRQTMMQGLELLAYFRNRAPLDDSGMPKDRFSAEMPDATLATLKIQPSEPRDSAVYFCASGLVLGDRFYEQYFGPGTRLTVT.